This entry lists 27 T cell receptor beta chains sequenced from one sample in a study of molecular identifiers for immune sequencing clone quantification (dated by TCRdb to the late 2010s). Libraries were prepared through PCR. The instrument given in TCRdb is NextSeq 500. TCRdb passed the public sequencing reads through fastp at Q25 and MiXCR, retaining productive beta sequences. Records with the same CDR3 protein are collapsed into one entry carrying the most frequent genes and DNA. The sample table shows some 680,000 distinct CDR3 sequences, and roughly 27% are seen once. The top ten hold roughly 0.83% of the sample. The sequenced sample consisted of naive CD8+ T cells from blood, with Jurkat cell RNA spiked in. The cell subset or site label on this specimen signifies: FACS-sorted CD8+CD4-CCR7+CD45RA+ naive T cells. The receptors here all came from a human donor in good health. Some libraries in this study had Jurkat cell RNA spiked in.

This clonotype has ten or more counts. Here the CDR3 reads CSARDGRATSYGYTF. CDR3 nucleotides: TGCAGTGCTAGAGACGGCCGGGCCACCAGCTATGGCTACACCTTC. The chain recombines TRBV20-1 with TRBJ1-2; no firm D call. Trimming removed 0 bases at V and 4 bases at J, with 15 bases between. Germline CDR1 reads DFQATT; CDR2 reads SNEGSKA (reference sequence). CDR3 length: 15 amino acids.

Comment on this clonotype: This may be a read error: a much more frequent sequence differs by one nucleotide. Lacking the conserved final phenylalanine or tryptophan, this CDR3 likely reflects a read error. The CDR3 is CSVEMVFLGQRTDTQYS. CDR3 nucleotides: TGCAGCGTTGAAATGGTCTTTTTGGGACAGAGGACAGATACGCAGTATTCT. The rearrangement links TRBV29-1 to TRBJ2-3; 7 nucleotides line up with TRBD1. Germline lookup yields CDR1 SQVTM and CDR2 ANQGSEA. The CDR3 covers 17 residues. J lost 3 bases, V lost 2 bases, and 14 bases had no gene match.

About this clonotype itself: A much larger clone lies one base from this, so it may be a read error. This chain uses TRBV20-1 with TRBJ1-3, with D unclear. Trimming left V 3 bases short and J 0 bases short, with 6 bases between. Germline V lookup: CDR1 DFQATT, CDR2 SNEGSKA (reference sequence). The length of the CDR3 is 13 residues. CDR3 loop: CSASAGSGNTIYF. The DNA of the CDR3 is TGCAGTGCTAGTGCCGGCTCTGGAAACACCATATATTTT.

This clonotype has just a few counts. The chain is built from TRBV5-1 and TRBJ2-7; tentative D call: TRBD2 (5 bases). CDR3 size: 15 residues. Germline loops: CDR1 SGHRS, CDR2 YFSETQ. V was pared by 0 bases and J by 3 bases, with 13 bases between. The CDR3 bases are TGCGCCAGCAGCTTGGTCGCGGGCGACTTCTACGAGCAGTACTTC. This translates into CASSLVAGDFYEQYF.

V and J are TRBV5-6 and TRBJ2-3, with 10 nucleotides matching TRBD2. Germline V lookup: CDR1 SGHDT, CDR2 YYEEEE. The CDR3 covers 21 residues. The V gene end was trimmed by 2 bases and the J gene end by 3 bases; junction bases not matched to a gene: 21. The CDR3 protein is CASSFGRQRASGRSRTDTQYF. The CDR3 DNA reads TGTGCCAGCAGCTTTGGGAGGCAGCGGGCTAGCGGGAGAAGTAGGACAGATACGCAGTATTTT.

This clonotype turned up a few times. The chain uses TRBV4-3 and TRBJ2-1, with a possible D match to TRBD2 (6 bases). V was trimmed by 0 bases and J by 4 bases, leaving 10 bases between them. This CDR3 has 15 amino acids. Germline V gene sequence: CDR1 LGHNA, CDR2 YSLEER. The chain's CDR3 is CASSQDYGSYNEQFF. The CDR3 region has the DNA TGCGCCAGCAGCCAAGACTACGGGAGTTACAATGAGCAGTTCTTC.

This clonotype was recorded at least ten times. The rearrangement links TRBV14 to TRBJ2-3; 7 bases map to TRBD1. There are 15 residues in the CDR3. V was pared by 1 base and J by 2 bases, with 3 bases of the junction left unmatched. Germline V gene sequence: CDR1 SGHDN, CDR2 FVKESK. The CDR3 protein is CASSQGDSTTDTQYF. CDR3 coding DNA: TGTGCCAGCAGCCAAGGGGACAGCACCACAGATACGCAGTATTTT.

There are many counts of this clonotype. The chain is built from TRBV7-2 and TRBJ2-1, with a tentative D call TRBD1 (6 bases). This CDR3 contains 15 residues. The ends were cut back, 5 bases at V and 0 bases at J, with 11 bases in the middle. Germline V CDR1 and CDR2: SGHTA, FQGNSA. DNA for the CDR3: TGTGCCAGCAGCCCGAGGACAGTCTCCTACAATGAGCAGTTCTTC. Amino acids: CASSPRTVSYNEQFF.

A remark on this clonotype: With a much larger clone just one base away, this may be a read error. The chain links TRBV12-3 or TRBV12-4 to TRBJ2-3, with D uncertain. The CDR3 has 11 residues. V dropped 11 bases and J dropped 6 bases, with 12 bases sitting between them. CDR3 DNA: TGTGCCTCCCACTCCAGGGATACGCAGTATTTT. Protein product: CASHSRDTQYF.

Only a few counts were recorded for this clonotype. Given a much more abundant clone one base away, this may be a read error. CDR3 DNA: TGTGCCAGCAGGTGGGAGAACACTGAAGCTTTCTTT. This codes for CASRWENTEAFF. The chain is built from TRBV2 and TRBJ1-1, with D unresolved. The CDR3 extends over 12 amino acids. The ends were cut back, 6 bases at V and 1 base at J, with 6 bases in the middle. CDR1 is SNHLY and CDR2 is FYNNEI in the germline V gene.

This chain links TRBV4-3 with TRBJ2-5; D unclear. CDR3 length equals 13 residues. Germline V gene data show CDR1 as LGHNA and CDR2 as YSLEER. V was shortened by 1 base and J by 4 bases, with 7 bases between the two germline ends. The DNA of the CDR3 is TGCGCCAGCAGCCAAGGGACGCGAGAGACCCAGTACTTC. Protein product: CASSQGTRETQYF.

Details on this clonotype: A much more abundant neighbour one base away suggests this may be a read error. CDR3 residues: CVSSQEGTDYGYTF. In nucleotides, the CDR3 is TGCGTCAGCAGCCAAGAGGGTACAGACTATGGCTACACCTTC. The chain joins TRBV4-1 to TRBJ1-2; D is unresolved. Germline loops: CDR1 MGHRA, CDR2 YSYEKL. The CDR3 sequence is 14 residues long.

This clonotype was found once. Being one base from a much bigger clone, this may be a read error. The chain recombines TRBV12-3 or TRBV12-4 with TRBJ2-1, with 8 bases identical to TRBD1. This CDR3 spans 15 amino acids. V lost 7 bases to trimming and J lost 9 bases; unmatched junction nucleotides: 14. In DNA, the CDR3 is TGTGCCAGCACCCTACCATCCGCAGGGGGCGGTGAGCAGTTCTTC. It is translated as CASTLPSAGGGEQFF.

This clonotype came up many times. The rearrangement uses TRBV27 and TRBJ2-7, with D tentatively TRBD1 or TRBD2 (5 bases each). The CDR3 is made up of 15 amino acids. Trimming removed 3 bases from V and 5 bases from J, with 17 bases in between. Per germline, CDR1 MNHEY and CDR2 SMNVEV (reference sequence). CDR3 nucleotides: TGTGCCAGCAGTTTGGCCGGCCAGAGAGGGGACGAGCAGTACTTC. This codes for CASSLAGQRGDEQYF.

This clonotype showed up many times. V usage is TRBV28 and J usage is TRBJ2-3, with 8 nucleotides matching TRBD2. Germline loops: CDR1 MDHEN, CDR2 SYDVKM. V lost 2 bases to trimming and J lost 6 bases; unmatched junction nucleotides: 10. CDR3 length: 16 amino acids. As DNA, the CDR3 is TGTGCCAGCAGTTTAATTCGAGCGGGAGTTTACGATACGCAGTATTTT. Its protein is CASSLIRAGVYDTQYF.

There are many counts of this clonotype. V usage is TRBV10-2 and J usage is TRBJ1-5, with a tentative D call TRBD1 (5 bases). Between the trimmed V and J ends, which lost 7 bases and 4 bases, there was a span of 11 bases. CDR1 is WSHSY and CDR2 is SAAADI in the germline V gene. The CDR3 loop spans 13 amino acids. In nucleotides, the CDR3 is TGCGCCAGCAATGGGGGAGGAAATCAGCCCCAGCATTTT. It is translated as CASNGGGNQPQHF.

The chain links TRBV6-2 or TRBV6-3 to TRBJ2-7; 7 nucleotides line up with TRBD1. In germline, CDR1 is MNHEY, CDR2 SVGEGT. The CDR3 is 15 amino acids. With 7 bases clipped from V and 7 bases from J, the junction kept 16 bases outside the gene matches. The CDR3: CASNEWDSGIKEQYF. The CDR3 region has the DNA TGTGCCAGCAATGAATGGGACAGTGGGATAAAGGAGCAGTACTTC.

This clonotype appeared many times. The chain joins TRBV9 to TRBJ2-5; 8 nucleotides agree with TRBD1. The germline V gene has CDR1 SGDLS and CDR2 YYNGEE. The ends lost 3 bases at V and 0 bases at J; junction bases unmatched: 10. CDR3 length equals 17 residues. CDR3 coding DNA: TGTGCCAGCAGCGGAAGTATTCGGACAGGGCACCAAGAGACCCAGTACTTC. Encoded protein: CASSGSIRTGHQETQYF.

The V and J genes are TRBV19 and TRBJ2-2; 8 bases are shared with TRBD1. Germline values: CDR1 LNHDA, CDR2 SQIVND (reference sequence). This CDR3 spans 15 amino acids. Trimming cost V 5 bases and J 2 bases; bases outside gene matches: 4. In DNA, the CDR3 is TGTGCCAGTAGTGGGGGACAGGCTAACACCGGGGAGCTGTTTTTT. Protein product: CASSGGQANTGELFF.

The V gene is TRBV2, the J gene TRBJ2-1; D may be TRBD2 (6 bases). Germline assignment: CDR1 SNHLY and CDR2 FYNNEI. This CDR3 has 14 amino acids. V lost 4 bases and J lost 7, with 14 bases in between. CDR3 sequence (DNA): TGTGCCAGCAGTGCTACGGGAGTGCTGAATGAGCAGTTCTTC. Residues: CASSATGVLNEQFF.

About this clonotype itself: Compared with germline, one end of the junction differs, possibly owing to a read error. The chain combines TRBV5-1 with TRBJ2-3; 9 bases line up with TRBD2. The CDR3 contains 19 residues. Germline loops: CDR1 SGHRS, CDR2 YFSETQ. CDR3 in DNA: TGCGCCCGCCGCCCGCCCGGGGGCGCGGGACTAGCCCCCACAGCTACGCCGTATTTT. It yields the protein CARRPPGGAGLAPTATPYF.

As concerns this clonotype: A much larger clone lies one base from this, so it may be a read error. The chain employs TRBV4-3 and TRBJ2-3, with 8 bases identical to TRBD2. From germline, CDR1 is LGHNA and CDR2 YSLEER. There are 16 residues in the CDR3. The CDR3 reads CACSQDSSGITDTQYF. The CDR3 nucleotides are TGCGCCTGCAGCCAAGATAGTAGCGGGATCACAGATACGCAGTATTTT.

A remark on this clonotype: A much larger clone sits a single nucleotide away, making a read error possible. This chain uses TRBV12-3 or TRBV12-4 with TRBJ2-1; D ambiguous. The CDR3 is 14 amino acids. The V gene lost 4 bases and the J gene lost 8 bases, with 15 bases spanning the gap. This chain's CDR3 is CASSSETPSDEQFF. CDR3 coding DNA: TGTGCCAGCAGTTCCGAGACACCTTCGGATGAGCAGTTCTTC.

The genes are TRBV27 and TRBJ2-1; no reliable D call. V lost 4 bases to trimming and J lost 1 base, with 17 bases between them. The CDR3 is made up of 17 amino acids. The germline V gene has CDR1 MNHEY and CDR2 SMNVEV (reference sequence). CDR3 sequence: CASSSFSGPQSYNEQFF. The CDR3 coding sequence is TGTGCCAGCAGTTCCTTTTCGGGTCCTCAATCCTACAATGAGCAGTTCTTC.

The genes are TRBV27 and TRBJ2-1; D is perhaps TRBD1 or TRBD2 (7 bases each). The CDR3 totals 15 residues. Between the trimmed V and J ends, which lost 2 bases and 8 bases, there was a span of 16 bases. Germline assignment: CDR1 MNHEY and CDR2 SMNVEV (reference sequence). The CDR3 sequence is CASSLRGGGWDEQFF. CDR3 nucleotides: TGTGCCAGCAGTTTACGGGGAGGGGGCTGGGATGAGCAGTTCTTC.

With respect to this clonotype: At one of its ends the junction is not consistent with the germline gene, which may arise from a read error. The rearrangement joins TRBV12-3 or TRBV12-4 to TRBJ1-2, with TRBD1 as a possible D gene (6 bases). The CDR3 totals 13 residues. The DNA of the CDR3 is TGTGCCGGCAGTCCTATCTCAGGGGATGGCTACACCTTC. This translates into CAGSPISGDGYTF.

This clonotype was counted only a few times. The J gene is TRBJ2-7, the V gene TRBV6-5; D is uncertain. CDR1 is MNHEY and CDR2 is SVGAGI in the germline V gene. V lost 2 bases to trimming and J lost 1 base, with 6 bases between them. The CDR3 consists of 13 residues. The CDR3 here is CASSYDQSYEQYF. The CDR3 DNA sequence: TGTGCCAGCAGTTACGACCAATCCTACGAGCAGTACTTC.